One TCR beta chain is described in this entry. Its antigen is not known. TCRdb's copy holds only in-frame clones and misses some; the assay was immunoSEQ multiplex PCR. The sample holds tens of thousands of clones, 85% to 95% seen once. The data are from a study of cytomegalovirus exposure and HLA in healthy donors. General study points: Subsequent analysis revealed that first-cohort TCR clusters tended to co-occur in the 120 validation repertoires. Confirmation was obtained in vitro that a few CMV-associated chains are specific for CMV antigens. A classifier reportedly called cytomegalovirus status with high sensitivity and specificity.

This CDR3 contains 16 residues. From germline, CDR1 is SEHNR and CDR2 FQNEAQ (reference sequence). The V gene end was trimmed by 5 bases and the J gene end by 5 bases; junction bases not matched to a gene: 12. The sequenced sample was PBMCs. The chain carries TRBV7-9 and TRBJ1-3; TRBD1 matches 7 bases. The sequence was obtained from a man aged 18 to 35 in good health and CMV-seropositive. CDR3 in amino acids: CASSPATGTARNTIYF. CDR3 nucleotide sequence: TGTGCCAGCAGCCCCGCTACCGGGACAGCCAGAAACACCATATATTTT.